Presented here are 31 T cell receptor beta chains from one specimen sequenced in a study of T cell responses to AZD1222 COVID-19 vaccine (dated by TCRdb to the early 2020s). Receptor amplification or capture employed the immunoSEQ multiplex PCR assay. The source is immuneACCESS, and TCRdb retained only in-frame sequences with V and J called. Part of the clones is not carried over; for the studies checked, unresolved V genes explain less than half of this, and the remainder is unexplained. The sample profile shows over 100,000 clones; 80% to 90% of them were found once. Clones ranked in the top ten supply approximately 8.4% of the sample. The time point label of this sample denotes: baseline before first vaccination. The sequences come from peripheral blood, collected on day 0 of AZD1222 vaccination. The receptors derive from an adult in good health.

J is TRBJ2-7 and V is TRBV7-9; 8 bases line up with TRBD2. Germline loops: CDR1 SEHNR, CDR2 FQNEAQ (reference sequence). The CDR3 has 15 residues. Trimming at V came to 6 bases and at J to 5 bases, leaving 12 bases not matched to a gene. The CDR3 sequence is CASRIGTSLWDEQYF. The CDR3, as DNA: TGTGCCAGCAGAATCGGGACTAGTCTTTGGGACGAGCAGTACTTC.

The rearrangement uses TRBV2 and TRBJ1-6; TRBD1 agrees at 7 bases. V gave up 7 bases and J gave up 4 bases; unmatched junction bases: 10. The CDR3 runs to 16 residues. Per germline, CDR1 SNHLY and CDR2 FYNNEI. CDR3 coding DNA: TGTGCCAGCAAGTTGACAGGGACGGTTTATAATTCACCCCTCCACTTT. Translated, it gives CASKLTGTVYNSPLHF.

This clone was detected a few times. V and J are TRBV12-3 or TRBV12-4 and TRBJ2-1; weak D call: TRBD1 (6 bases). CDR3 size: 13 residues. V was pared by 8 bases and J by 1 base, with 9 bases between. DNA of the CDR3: TGTGCCAGCGTTGGGACATCCTACAATGAGCAGTTCTTC. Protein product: CASVGTSYNEQFF.

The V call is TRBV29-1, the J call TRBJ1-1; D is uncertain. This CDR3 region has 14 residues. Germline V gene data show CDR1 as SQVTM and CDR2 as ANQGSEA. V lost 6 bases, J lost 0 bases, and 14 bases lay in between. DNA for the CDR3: TGCAGCGTGGCTCCTGGTAGAGTGAACACTGAAGCTTTCTTT. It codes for CSVAPGRVNTEAFF.

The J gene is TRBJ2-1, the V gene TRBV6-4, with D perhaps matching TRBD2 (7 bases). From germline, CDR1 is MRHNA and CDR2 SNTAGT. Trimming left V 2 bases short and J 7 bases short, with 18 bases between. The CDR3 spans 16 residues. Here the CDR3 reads CASSDPGGNDRNEQFF. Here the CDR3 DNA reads TGTGCCAGCAGTGACCCGGGGGGCAATGATCGGAATGAGCAGTTCTTC.

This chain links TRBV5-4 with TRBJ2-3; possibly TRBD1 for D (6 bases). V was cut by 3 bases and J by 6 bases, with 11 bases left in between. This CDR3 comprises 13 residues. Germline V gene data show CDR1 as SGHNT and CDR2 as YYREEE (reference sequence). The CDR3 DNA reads TGTGCCAGCAGCTACACAGGGTACGATACGCAGTATTTT. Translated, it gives CASSYTGYDTQYF. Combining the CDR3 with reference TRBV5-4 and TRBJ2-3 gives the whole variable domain ETGVTQSPTHLIKTRGQQVTLRCSSQSGHNTVSWYQQALGQGPQFIFQYYREEENGRGNFPPRFSGLQFPNYSSELNVNALELDDSALYLCASSYTGYDTQYFGPGTRLTVL.

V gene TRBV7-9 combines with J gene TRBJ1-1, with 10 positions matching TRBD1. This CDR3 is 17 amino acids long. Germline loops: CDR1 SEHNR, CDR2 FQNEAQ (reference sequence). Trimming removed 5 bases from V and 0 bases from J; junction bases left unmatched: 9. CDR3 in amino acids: CASSTDRGRGMNTEAFF. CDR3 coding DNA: TGTGCCAGCAGCACCGACAGGGGGCGCGGAATGAACACTGAAGCTTTCTTT. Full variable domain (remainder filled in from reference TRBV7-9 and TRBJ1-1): DTGVSQNPRHKITKRGQNVTFRCDPISEHNRLYWYRQTLGQGPEFLTYFQNEAQLEKSRLLSDRFSAERPKGSFSTLEIQRTEQGDSAMYLCASSTDRGRGMNTEAFFGQGTRLTVV.

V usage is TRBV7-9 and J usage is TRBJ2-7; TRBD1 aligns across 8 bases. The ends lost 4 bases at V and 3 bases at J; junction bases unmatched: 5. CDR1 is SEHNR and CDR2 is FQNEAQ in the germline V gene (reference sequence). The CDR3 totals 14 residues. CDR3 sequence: CASSSRQGFYEQYF. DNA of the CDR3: TGTGCCAGCAGCTCCCGACAGGGGTTCTACGAGCAGTACTTC.

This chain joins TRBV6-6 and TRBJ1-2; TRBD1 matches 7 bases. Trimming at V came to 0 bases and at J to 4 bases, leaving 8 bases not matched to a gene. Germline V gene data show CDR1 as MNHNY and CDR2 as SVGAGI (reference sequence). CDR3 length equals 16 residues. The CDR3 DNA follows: TGTGCCAGCAGTTACTCGGGACAGTTAAAACCCTATGGCTACACCTTC. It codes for CASSYSGQLKPYGYTF.

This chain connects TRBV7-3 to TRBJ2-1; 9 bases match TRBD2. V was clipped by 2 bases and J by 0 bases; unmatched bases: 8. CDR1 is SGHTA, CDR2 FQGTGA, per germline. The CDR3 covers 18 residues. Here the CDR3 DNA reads TGTGCCAGCAGCTTATGGGCTAGCGGGGTTAGCTCCTACAATGAGCAGTTCTTC. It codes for CASSLWASGVSSYNEQFF.

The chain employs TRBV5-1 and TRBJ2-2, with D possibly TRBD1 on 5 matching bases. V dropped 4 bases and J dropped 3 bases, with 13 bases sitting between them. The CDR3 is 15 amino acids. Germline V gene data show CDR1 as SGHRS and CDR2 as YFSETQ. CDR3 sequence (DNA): TGCGCCAGCAGCGGGGCAGGGTTGGACACCGGGGAGCTGTTTTTT. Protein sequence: CASSGAGLDTGELFF.

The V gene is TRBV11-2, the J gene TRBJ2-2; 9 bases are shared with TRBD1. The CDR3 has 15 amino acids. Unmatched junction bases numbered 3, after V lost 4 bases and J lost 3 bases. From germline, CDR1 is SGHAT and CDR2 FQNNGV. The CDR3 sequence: CASSSRTGDTGELFF. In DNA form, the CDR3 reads TGTGCCAGCAGCTCTCGGACAGGGGACACCGGGGAGCTGTTTTTT.

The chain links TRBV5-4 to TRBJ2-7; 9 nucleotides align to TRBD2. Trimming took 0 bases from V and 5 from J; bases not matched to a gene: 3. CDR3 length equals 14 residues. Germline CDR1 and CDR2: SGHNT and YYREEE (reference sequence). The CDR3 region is CASSLGLADNEQYF. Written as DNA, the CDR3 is TGTGCCAGCAGCTTGGGACTAGCGGACAACGAGCAGTACTTC.

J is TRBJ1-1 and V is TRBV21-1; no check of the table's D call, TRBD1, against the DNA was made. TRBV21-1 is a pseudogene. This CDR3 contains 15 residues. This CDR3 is CASSKDKGENTEAFF. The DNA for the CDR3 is TGTGCCAGCAGCAAAGATAAGGGGGAGAACACTGAAGCTTTCTTT.

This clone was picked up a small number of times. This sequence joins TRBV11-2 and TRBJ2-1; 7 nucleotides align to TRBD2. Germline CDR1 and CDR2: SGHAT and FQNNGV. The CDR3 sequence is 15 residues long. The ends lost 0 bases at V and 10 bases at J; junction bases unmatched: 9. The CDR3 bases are TGTGCCAGCAGCTTAGAGCGTCTCCTGGGAGGGGAGCAGTTCTTC. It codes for CASSLERLLGGEQFF.

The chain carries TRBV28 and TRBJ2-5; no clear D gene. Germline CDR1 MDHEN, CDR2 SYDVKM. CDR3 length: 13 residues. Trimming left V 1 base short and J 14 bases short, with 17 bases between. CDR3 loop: CASSLYGYPIPYF. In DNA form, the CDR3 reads TGTGCCAGCAGTTTATATGGGTACCCCATCCCCTACTTC.

The CDR3 coding sequence is TGTGCCAGCAGTGAAGACAGGGTACCTGGCTATGGCTACACCTTC. Protein: CASSEDRVPGYGYTF. The chain uses TRBV2 and TRBJ1-2, with TRBD1 as a possible D gene (6 bases). The V and J ends lost 1 base and 4 bases respectively, with 13 bases between them. CDR3 length: 15 residues. Germline lookup yields CDR1 SNHLY and CDR2 FYNNEI.

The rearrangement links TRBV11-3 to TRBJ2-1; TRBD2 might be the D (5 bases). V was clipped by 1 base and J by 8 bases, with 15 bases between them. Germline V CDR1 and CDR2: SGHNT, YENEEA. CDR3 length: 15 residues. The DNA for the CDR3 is TGTGCCAGCAGCTTAGGGCTAGCCCATATGGATGAGCAGTTCTTC. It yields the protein CASSLGLAHMDEQFF.

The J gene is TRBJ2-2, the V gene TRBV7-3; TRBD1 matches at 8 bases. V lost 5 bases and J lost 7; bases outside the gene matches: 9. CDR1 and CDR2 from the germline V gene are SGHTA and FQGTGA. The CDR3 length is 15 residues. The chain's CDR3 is CASSPRTGRGGELFF. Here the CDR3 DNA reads TGTGCCAGCAGCCCCAGGACAGGGAGAGGCGGGGAGCTGTTTTTT.

CDR3 coding DNA: TGTGCCAGCAGTGCCCATCAGGGAATTAATGAAAAACTGTTTTTT. Amino acid sequence: CASSAHQGINEKLFF. The chain recombines TRBV2 with TRBJ1-4; a possible D gene is TRBD1 (5 bases). The CDR3 loop spans 15 amino acids. Germline CDR1 SNHLY, CDR2 FYNNEI. The ends were cut back, 4 bases at V and 4 bases at J, with 13 bases in the middle. The whole variable domain, remainder taken from reference TRBV2 and TRBJ1-4, is EPEVTQTPSHQVTQMGQEVILRCVPISNHLYFYWYRQILGQKVEFLVSFYNNEISEKSEIFDDQFSVERPDGSNFTLKIRSTKLEDSAMYFCASSAHQGINEKLFFGSGTQLSVL.

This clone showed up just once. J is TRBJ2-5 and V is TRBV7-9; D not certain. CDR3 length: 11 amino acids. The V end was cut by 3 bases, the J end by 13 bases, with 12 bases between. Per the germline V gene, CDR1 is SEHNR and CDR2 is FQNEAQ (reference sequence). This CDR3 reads CASSLGSDTYF. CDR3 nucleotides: TGTGCCAGCAGCTTGGGAAGCGATACGTACTTC.

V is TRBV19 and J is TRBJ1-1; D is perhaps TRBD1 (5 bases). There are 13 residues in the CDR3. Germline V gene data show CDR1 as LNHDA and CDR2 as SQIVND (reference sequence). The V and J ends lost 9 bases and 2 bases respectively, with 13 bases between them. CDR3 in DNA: TGTGCCAGCCTGGGACGCAGAAACACTGAAGCTTTCTTT. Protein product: CASLGRRNTEAFF.

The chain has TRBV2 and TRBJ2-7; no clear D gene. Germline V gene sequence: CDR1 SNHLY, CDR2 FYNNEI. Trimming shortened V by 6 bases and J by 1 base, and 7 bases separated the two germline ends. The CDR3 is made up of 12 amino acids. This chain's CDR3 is CASSSSSYEQYF. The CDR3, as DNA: TGTGCCAGCAGCTCAAGTTCCTACGAGCAGTACTTC.

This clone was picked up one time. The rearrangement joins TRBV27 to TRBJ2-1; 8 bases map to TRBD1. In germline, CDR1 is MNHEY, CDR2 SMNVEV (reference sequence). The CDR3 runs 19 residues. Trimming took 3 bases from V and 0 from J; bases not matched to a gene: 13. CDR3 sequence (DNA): TGTGCCAGCAGTTTTTGGGACAGGATTACTTCCAGCTCCTACAATGAGCAGTTCTTC. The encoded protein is CASSFWDRITSSSYNEQFF.

DNA for the CDR3: TGTGCCAGCAGCCTGGGACAGGGGTCCCACGAGCAGTACTTC. Translating gives CASSLGQGSHEQYF. The chain recombines TRBV7-8 with TRBJ2-7; 10 nucleotides line up with TRBD1. This CDR3 contains 14 residues. From germline, CDR1 is SGHVS and CDR2 FQNEAQ. Trimming took 5 bases from V and 5 from J; bases not matched to a gene: 6. The variable domain in full, completed from reference TRBV7-8 and TRBJ2-7, reads GAGVSQSPRYKVAKRGQDVALRCDPISGHVSLFWYQQALGQGPEFLTYFQNEAQLDKSGLPSDRFFAERPEGSVSTLKIQRTQQEDSAVYLCASSLGQGSHEQYFGPGTRLTVT.

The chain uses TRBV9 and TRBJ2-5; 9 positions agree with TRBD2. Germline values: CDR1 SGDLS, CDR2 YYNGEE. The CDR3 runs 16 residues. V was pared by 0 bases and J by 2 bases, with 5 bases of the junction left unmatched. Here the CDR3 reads CASSVVGSGSQETQYF. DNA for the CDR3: TGTGCCAGCAGCGTAGTGGGTAGCGGGAGTCAAGAGACCCAGTACTTC.

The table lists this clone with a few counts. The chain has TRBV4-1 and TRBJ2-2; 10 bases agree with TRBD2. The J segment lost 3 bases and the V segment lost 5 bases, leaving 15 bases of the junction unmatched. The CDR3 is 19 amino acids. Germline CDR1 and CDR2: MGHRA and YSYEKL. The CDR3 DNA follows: TGCGCCAGCAGCGTCGGCCCAATAAAGAGCGGGGGGGACACCGGGGAGCTGTTTTTT. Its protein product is CASSVGPIKSGGDTGELFF.

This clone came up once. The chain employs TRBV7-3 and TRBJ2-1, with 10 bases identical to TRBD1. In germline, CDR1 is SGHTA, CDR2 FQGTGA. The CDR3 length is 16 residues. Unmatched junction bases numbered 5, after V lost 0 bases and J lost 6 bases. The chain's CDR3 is CASSLTQGTGVNEQFF. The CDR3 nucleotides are TGTGCCAGCAGCTTAACGCAGGGGACAGGGGTCAATGAGCAGTTCTTC. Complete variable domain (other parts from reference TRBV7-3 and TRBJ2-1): GAGVSQTPSNKVTEKGKYVELRCDPISGHTALYWYRQSLGQGPEFLIYFQGTGAADDSGLPNDRFFAVRPEGSVSTLKIQRTERGDSAVYLCASSLTQGTGVNEQFFGPGTRLTVL.

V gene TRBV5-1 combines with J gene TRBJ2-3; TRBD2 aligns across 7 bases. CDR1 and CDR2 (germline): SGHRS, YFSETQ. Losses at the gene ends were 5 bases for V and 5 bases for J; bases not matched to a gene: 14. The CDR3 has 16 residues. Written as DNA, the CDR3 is TGCGCCAGCAGAGATGGACTAGATTCCTTCGGAGATACGCAGTATTTT. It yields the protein CASRDGLDSFGDTQYF.

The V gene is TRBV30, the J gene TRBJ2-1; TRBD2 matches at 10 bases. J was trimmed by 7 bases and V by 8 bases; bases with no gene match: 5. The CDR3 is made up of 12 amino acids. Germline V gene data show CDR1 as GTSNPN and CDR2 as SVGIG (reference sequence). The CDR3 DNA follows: TGTGCCCTGGAGCGGGGGGGGAATGAGCAGTTCTTC. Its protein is CALERGGNEQFF.

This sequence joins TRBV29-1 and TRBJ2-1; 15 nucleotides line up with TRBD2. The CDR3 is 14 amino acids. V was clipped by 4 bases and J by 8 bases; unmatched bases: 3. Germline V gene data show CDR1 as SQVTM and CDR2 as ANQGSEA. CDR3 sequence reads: CSVARTSGRDEQFF. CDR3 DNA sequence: TGCAGCGTTGCCCGGACTAGCGGGAGGGATGAGCAGTTCTTC.